This T cell receptor (beta chain) stems from a study of T cell responses to AZD1222 COVID-19 vaccine. Assay used: immunoSEQ multiplex PCR; TCRdb lists only in-frame clones, some missing. The sample contains around 58,000 clones, around 80% of which appear only once. V was shortened by 3 bases and J by 3 bases, with 21 bases between the two germline ends. Germline lookup yields CDR1 SGHRS and CDR2 YFSETQ. The CDR3 totals 17 residues. The rearrangement links TRBV5-1 to TRBJ2-5; perhaps TRBD1 as D (6 bases). Sequencing used peripheral blood, obtained on day 0 of AZD1222 vaccination. The receptor's source is an adult in good health. The CDR3 nucleotides are TGCGCCAGCAGCTCGCAACCTCCGGGACCAGGGGAAGAGACCCAGTACTTC. It yields the protein CASSSQPPGPGEETQYF.